Sequencing of this TCR beta chain was carried out in a study of circulating CD8 cells and anti-PD-1 response in melanoma. Deletions cut 3 bases from V and 7 bases from J, with 16 bases between. The germline V gene encodes CDR1 KGHDR and CDR2 SFDVKD. The CDR3 contains 15 residues. Each library started from roughly 15 ng of total RNA using the QIAseq Immune Repertoire TCR panel. TCRdb reprocessed the reads via MiXCR and lists one record per CDR3 protein. In the table there are 400 to 500 distinct CDR3 sequences, approximately 10% of which are singletons. Sorting of live CD3+CD8+TCRalphabeta+ cells by PD-1 and/or TIGIT gave four subsets. Broader study findings: The cohort mixed treatment-naive and previously treated patients.

This clonotype rates as large. The antigen is not known. This clonotype was sampled from a human donor with melanoma. V is TRBV24-1 and J is TRBJ2-3; tentatively, D is TRBD2 (6 bases). Sequenced here: CD8+ T cells from PBMCs, sampled at baseline or after one month of anti-PD-1 therapy (not recorded which). DNA for the CDR3: TGTGCCACCAGTGATGAGGGTTGGGGCGGGAATACGCAGTATTTT. It is translated as CATSDEGWGGNTQYF.